The clone carrying this T cell receptor (beta chain) was recorded at least ten times. Its specificity is unknown. The sample is drawn from a study of identical twins. Findings and caveats of the study: Carriage of fewer insertions was seen in abundant cord blood beta clonotypes, whereas memory repertoires showed none. Cross-sectional statistics, not tracking of the same donors, supported the conclusions.

TCRdb fed the 5' RACE reads into MiXCR, producing one record per CDR3 protein. The table includes 700,000 or so distinct CDR3 sequences, over 20% detected once. This same sample was also taken into another study, of T cells expressing NK-cell markers.

The TCR originated in a woman between 18 and 29 years old in good health. What was sequenced was PBMCs.

CDR3 residues: CASSPGQAYGYTF. CDR3 in DNA: TGTGCCAGCAGCCCGGGACAGGCCTATGGCTACACCTTC. The J gene is TRBJ1-2, the V gene TRBV7-3; 8 bases are a match to TRBD1. The CDR3 sequence is 13 residues long. With V trimmed by 5 bases and J by 4 bases, 3 bases remained unmatched. Per germline, CDR1 SGHTA and CDR2 FQGTGA.